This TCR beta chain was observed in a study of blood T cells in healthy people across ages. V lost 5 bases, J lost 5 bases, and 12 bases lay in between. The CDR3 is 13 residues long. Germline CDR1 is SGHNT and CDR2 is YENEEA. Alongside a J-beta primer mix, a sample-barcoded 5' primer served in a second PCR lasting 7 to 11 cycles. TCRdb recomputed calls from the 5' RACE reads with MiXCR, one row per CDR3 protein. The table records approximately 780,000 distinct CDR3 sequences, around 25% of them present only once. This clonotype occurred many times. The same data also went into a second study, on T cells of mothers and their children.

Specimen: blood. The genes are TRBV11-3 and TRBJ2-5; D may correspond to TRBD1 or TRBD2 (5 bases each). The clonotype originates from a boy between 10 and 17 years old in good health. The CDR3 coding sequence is TGTGCCAGCAGCCCTTCTTGGGGGGAGACCCAGTACTTC. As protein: CASSPSWGETQYF. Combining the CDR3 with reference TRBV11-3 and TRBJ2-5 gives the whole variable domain EAGVVQSPRYKIIEKKQPVAFWCNPISGHNTLYWYLQNLGQGPELLIRYENEEAVDDSQLPKDRFSAERLKGVDSTLKIQPAELGDSAVYLCASSPSWGETQYFGPGTRLLVL.